These 21 T cell receptor beta chains originate from one sample sequenced in a study of blood T cell repertoires in COVID-19. This table comes from immunoSEQ multiplex PCR, and its TCRdb copy is limited to in-frame clones, with some not included. The profile covers around 310,000 clones, with over 85% appearing a single time and roughly a tenth taken by the ten largest. The sample was PBMCs or T cells enriched from blood (not recorded which). The receptors were gathered from a woman aged 25 to 45 who had recovered from COVID-19.

V usage is TRBV27 and J usage is TRBJ2-7; 12 bases are shared with TRBD2. This CDR3 spans 15 amino acids. Trimming removed 5 bases from V and 3 bases from J; junction bases left unmatched: 5. Per germline, CDR1 MNHEY and CDR2 SMNVEV (reference sequence). The CDR3: CASSELAGGNYEQYF. The CDR3 bases are TGTGCCAGCAGTGAACTAGCGGGAGGTAACTACGAGCAGTACTTC.

V and J are TRBV6-2 or TRBV6-3 and TRBJ2-3; D is possibly TRBD1 (6 bases). This CDR3 spans 15 amino acids. Germline V gene sequence: CDR1 MNHEY, CDR2 SVGEGT. V lost 1 base, J lost 2 bases, and 10 bases lay in between. The CDR3 DNA sequence: TGTGCCAGCAGTTACTGGGCAGGGGACACAGATACGCAGTATTTT. Encoded protein: CASSYWAGDTDTQYF.

The rearrangement joins TRBV24-1 to TRBJ2-7; weak D call: TRBD1 (6 bases). Germline V gene lookup returns CDR1 KGHDR and CDR2 SFDVKD. Trimming took off 4 bases at V and 3 bases at J, with 15 bases between the two ends. CDR3 size: 15 residues. Here the CDR3 reads CATSDSGTNNYEQYF. The CDR3 nucleotides are TGTGCCACCAGTGACTCCGGGACAAACAACTACGAGCAGTACTTC.

The chain has TRBV9 and TRBJ2-5, with a possible D match to TRBD2 (6 bases). Germline CDR1 is SGDLS and CDR2 is YYNGEE. This CDR3 has 15 residues. The ends were cut back, 3 bases at V and 5 bases at J, with 17 bases in the middle. The CDR3 spells CASSGQWASVETQYF. Written as DNA, the CDR3 is TGTGCCAGCAGCGGCCAGTGGGCTAGCGTCGAGACCCAGTACTTC.

The CDR3, as DNA: TGTGCCAGCAGTTACTCGATGGGGCTGGAAGCTTTCTTT. It translates to CASSYSMGLEAFF. The rearrangement uses TRBV6-5 and TRBJ1-1; D possibly corresponds to TRBD1 (5 bases). V was clipped by 0 bases and J by 8 bases, with 10 bases between them. Germline V CDR1 and CDR2: MNHEY, SVGAGI. The CDR3 is 13 residues long.

In its sample, this clone was seen a few times. The V and J genes are TRBV27 and TRBJ1-2, with 8 positions matching TRBD1. This CDR3 spans 18 amino acids. V lost 6 bases, J lost 5 bases, and 20 bases stayed unmatched. The V gene's germline CDR1 is MNHEY and CDR2 SMNVEV (reference sequence). The CDR3 DNA follows: TGTGCCAGCAGGGGGGGATCCGGACAGGGTGGAAACCTATATGGCTACACCTTC. This gives the protein CASRGGSGQGGNLYGYTF.

V and J are TRBV4-3 and TRBJ1-6; 8 bases are a match to TRBD1. The CDR3 length is 16 residues. Unmatched junction bases numbered 7, after V lost 0 bases and J lost 9 bases. Germline lookup yields CDR1 LGHNA and CDR2 YSLEER. The CDR3, as DNA: TGCGCCAGCAGCCAAGATGCCCAGGGGGCTGGTTCACCCCTCCACTTT. This sequence encodes CASSQDAQGAGSPLHF.

This clone was detected once. The chain employs TRBV11-2 and TRBJ2-1; TRBD2 agrees at 9 bases. The CDR3 is 13 amino acids. Germline V gives CDR1 SGHAT, CDR2 FQNNGV. Trimming cost V 6 bases and J 10 bases; bases outside gene matches: 7. CDR3 in DNA: TGTGCCAGCAGGTGGGGCGGGAGGGCCGAGCAGTTCTTC. Translating it yields CASRWGGRAEQFF.

The chain uses TRBV12-5 and TRBJ2-3, with D maybe TRBD2 (5 bases). CDR1 and CDR2 (germline): LGHNT, FRNRAP. The CDR3 has 16 residues. Trimming stripped 2 bases from V and 5 bases from J, with 17 bases between. CDR3 protein: CASGLTQILGKDTQYF. DNA of the CDR3: TGTGCTAGTGGTTTGACACAGATACTAGGAAAAGATACGCAGTATTTT.

The chain links TRBV6-5 to TRBJ2-7, with D perhaps TRBD1 (6 bases). V lost 6 bases, J lost 0 bases, and 12 bases lay in between. This CDR3 is 14 amino acids long. The germline V gene encodes CDR1 MNHEY and CDR2 SVGAGI. In DNA form, the CDR3 reads TGTGCCAGCAGCTCAGACAGGTTCTCCTACGAGCAGTACTTC. Translating gives CASSSDRFSYEQYF.

As for this clone: Relative to the germline gene, one junction end is altered; a read error may explain this. The chain couples TRBV6-1 to TRBJ2-7, with TRBD1 matching 8 bases. The germline gives CDR1 MNHNS, CDR2 SASEGT. The CDR3 sequence is 14 residues long. The CDR3 DNA reads as TGTGCCAGCAGGGAAGGGACAGGACCCTACGAGCAGTACTTC. Encoded protein: CASREGTGPYEQYF.

CDR3 sequence (DNA): TGTGCCAGCAGTTACGTCCGGGGACAGGACGGGGAGCTGTTTTTT. This translates into CASSYVRGQDGELFF. The chain has TRBV6-5 and TRBJ2-2, with 8 bases identical to TRBD1. V gave up 2 bases and J gave up 7 bases; unmatched junction bases: 6. Germline CDR1 is MNHEY and CDR2 is SVGAGI. CDR3 length: 15 amino acids.

The rearrangement links TRBV3-1 (or the pseudogene TRBV3-2) to TRBJ1-2; D is ambiguous. Trimming pared 1 base from V and 8 bases from J, leaving 11 bases between. The CDR3 spans 13 residues. CDR1 and CDR2 from the germline V gene are LGHDT and YNNKEL (reference sequence). CDR3 DNA: TGTGCCAGCAGCCAAGTTGATTCGGAGGGCTACACCTTC. Translation: CASSQVDSEGYTF.

The chain has TRBV6-2 or TRBV6-3 and TRBJ2-7; 8 nucleotides align to TRBD2. Germline-derived CDR1 and CDR2 are MNHEY and SVGEGT. CDR3 length equals 13 residues. The trim removed 5 bases at V and 2 bases at J, leaving 2 bases unmatched. This CDR3 reads CASSTGLAYEQYF. CDR3 nucleotide sequence: TGTGCCAGCAGTACGGGACTAGCCTACGAGCAGTACTTC.

CDR3: CASSQDLAQGDTQYF. The CDR3 region has the DNA TGTGCCAGCAGCCAAGATTTAGCCCAAGGAGATACGCAGTATTTT. The J gene is TRBJ2-3, the V gene TRBV4-2; D ambiguous. The V end was cut by 0 bases, the J end by 5 bases, with 12 bases between. Germline CDR1 is LGHNA and CDR2 is YNFKEQ. This CDR3 has 15 amino acids.

This chain uses TRBV5-6 with TRBJ1-2, with D hard to call. Germline V gives CDR1 SGHDT, CDR2 YYEEEE. The CDR3 has 14 residues. V was clipped by 0 bases and J by 8 bases, with 14 bases between them. The CDR3 is CASSLGVERAGYTF. CDR3 bases: TGTGCCAGCAGCTTGGGCGTCGAGCGGGCCGGCTACACCTTC.

The J gene is TRBJ1-1, the V gene TRBV27; 9 nucleotides line up with TRBD1. Germline-derived CDR1 and CDR2 are MNHEY and SMNVEV (reference sequence). The CDR3 totals 16 residues. V lost 3 bases to trimming and J lost 5 bases; unmatched junction nucleotides: 10. CDR3 amino acids: CASSLSTGGWWTEAFF. In nucleotides, the CDR3 is TGTGCCAGCAGTTTGTCGACAGGGGGTTGGTGGACTGAAGCTTTCTTT.

The gene calls are TRBV19 and TRBJ2-3, with TRBD2 as a possible D gene (6 bases). Trimming shortened V by 6 bases and J by 11 bases, and 27 bases separated the two germline ends. CDR3 size: 16 residues. Germline V gives CDR1 LNHDA, CDR2 SQIVND (reference sequence). The CDR3 sequence is CASSPGVDPSEIWQYF. In DNA form, the CDR3 reads TGTGCCAGTAGCCCGGGGGTCGACCCCTCAGAGATATGGCAGTATTTT.

The chain recombines TRBV5-6 with TRBJ2-7; D may be TRBD1 (7 bases). The CDR3 has 16 amino acids. Germline loops: CDR1 SGHDT, CDR2 YYEEEE. Deletions cut 3 bases from V and 2 bases from J, with 18 bases between. The CDR3 bases are TGTGCCAGCAGCTGGAGGGGGCAGGACCCCACCTACGAGCAGTACTTC. Encoded protein: CASSWRGQDPTYEQYF.

The chain carries TRBV15 and TRBJ2-3; 7 bases fit TRBD2. CDR3 length equals 16 residues. Germline V gene sequence: CDR1 LNHNV, CDR2 YYDKDF (reference sequence). Trimming at V came to 3 bases and at J to 6 bases, leaving 12 bases not matched to a gene. The CDR3 loop is CATSRGSGGSRDTQYF. The CDR3 bases are TGTGCCACCAGCAGGGGGTCGGGCGGGAGTCGTGATACGCAGTATTTT.

This chain joins TRBV11-2 and TRBJ1-2; the match to TRBD1 covers 7 bases. V dropped 3 bases and J dropped 4; count of bases not matched to a gene: 8. The CDR3 is 15 residues long. Germline assignment: CDR1 SGHAT and CDR2 FQNNGV. In DNA form, the CDR3 reads TGTGCCAGCAGCTTTACACAGGGGACTGGCTATGGCTACACCTTC. Its protein product is CASSFTQGTGYGYTF.